One sample yielded the 5 T cell receptor beta chains listed below, sequenced in a study of blood T cells in healthy people across ages. The authors ran a second PCR of about 7 to 12 cycles using a sample-barcoded 5' primer and a J-beta primer mix. TCRdb passed the 5' RACE reads through MiXCR, listing each CDR3 protein once. The table lists fewer than 750,000 distinct CDR3 sequences, 45% to 55% of them singletons. The sequenced material came from blood. These receptors came from a man older than 75 in good health.

The rearrangement joins TRBV24-1 to TRBJ2-5; D uncertain. The germline gives CDR1 KGHDR, CDR2 SFDVKD. The length of the CDR3 is 15 residues. The V and J ends lost 1 base and 2 bases respectively, with 10 bases between them. The CDR3 loop is CATSDFLGNQETQYF. The CDR3 DNA sequence: TGTGCCACCAGTGATTTTTTAGGGAATCAAGAGACCCAGTACTTC.

V is TRBV2 and J is TRBJ1-2; 10 bases map to TRBD1. The ends lost 1 base at V and 4 bases at J; junction bases unmatched: 0. This CDR3 region has 14 residues. Germline V gene lookup returns CDR1 SNHLY and CDR2 FYNNEI. Written as DNA, the CDR3 is TGTGCCAGCAGTGAAGGGACAGGGGGCTATGGCTACACCTTC. It translates to CASSEGTGGYGYTF. The variable domain in full, with the rest retrieved from reference TRBV2 and TRBJ1-2, is EPEVTQTPSHQVTQMGQEVILRCVPISNHLYFYWYRQILGQKVEFLVSFYNNEISEKSEIFDDQFSVERPDGSNFTLKIRSTKLEDSAMYFCASSEGTGGYGYTFGSGTRLTVV.

The chain carries TRBV12-3 or TRBV12-4 and TRBJ2-1; 7 bases line up with TRBD2. Trimming at V came to 8 bases and at J to 5 bases, leaving 9 bases not matched to a gene. CDR3 length: 14 residues. The CDR3 loop reads CASGASGINNEQFF. Written as DNA, the CDR3 is TGTGCCAGCGGGGCCAGCGGGATCAACAATGAGCAGTTCTTC.

This clonotype appeared a few times. A single base separates this from a much larger clone, so it may be a read error. The gene calls are TRBV6-5 and TRBJ2-5; 14 bases agree with TRBD2. Germline lookup yields CDR1 MNHEY and CDR2 SVGAGI. V was clipped by 8 bases and J by 12 bases; unmatched bases: 5. The CDR3 is 12 residues long. The CDR3 loop reads CASYGTSGSEYF. CDR3 nucleotides: TGTGCCAGCTATGGGACTAGCGGGAGTGAGTACTTC.

This clonotype was detected once. The V call is TRBV7-9, the J call TRBJ2-5; D is possibly TRBD1 or TRBD2 (6 bases each). There are 15 residues in the CDR3. From germline, CDR1 is SEHNR and CDR2 FQNEAQ (reference sequence). V was clipped by 3 bases and J by 11 bases, with 22 bases between them. CDR3 sequence: CASSFVEGGTNEQYF. In DNA form, the CDR3 reads TGTGCCAGCAGCTTCGTAGAGGGGGGTACCAATGAGCAGTACTTC.